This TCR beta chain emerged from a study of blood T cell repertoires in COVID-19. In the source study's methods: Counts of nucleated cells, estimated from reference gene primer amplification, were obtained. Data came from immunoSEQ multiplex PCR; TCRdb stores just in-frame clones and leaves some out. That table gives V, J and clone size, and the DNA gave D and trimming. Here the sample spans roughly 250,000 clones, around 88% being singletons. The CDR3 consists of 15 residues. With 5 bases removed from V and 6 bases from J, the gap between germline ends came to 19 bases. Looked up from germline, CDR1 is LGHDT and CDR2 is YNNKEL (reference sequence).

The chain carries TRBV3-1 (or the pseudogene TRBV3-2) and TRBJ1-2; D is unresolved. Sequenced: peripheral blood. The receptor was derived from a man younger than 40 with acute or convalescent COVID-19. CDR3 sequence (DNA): TGTGCCAGCAGCACCTACTGGGAGAAGAGGCATGGCTACACCTTC. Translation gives CASSTYWEKRHGYTF.